This paragraph reports one T cell receptor beta chain. The sample originates from a study of sequential checkpoint blockade in melanoma. Looked up from germline, CDR1 is SEHNR and CDR2 is FQNEAQ (reference sequence). Trimming cost V 1 base and J 3 bases, with 9 bases left between them. The CDR3 extends over 15 amino acids. Assay used: immunoSEQ multiplex PCR; TCRdb lists only in-frame clones, some missing. The data contain 20,000 to 25,000 clones, more than 75% of them seen just once; the ten biggest clones take up approximately 10%. Treatment of the sample: randomized to nivolumab then ipilimumab (arm A) or the reverse (arm B). None of the patients previously received DNA-damaging chemotherapy.

The gene calls are TRBV7-9 and TRBJ1-4; D possibly corresponds to TRBD1 (6 bases). Sample: CD8+ T cells sorted from blood (inferred from file names), taken from a patient given nivolumab and ipilimumab in sequence. This clonotype originated in a human donor with melanoma. CDR3 protein: CASSLGQGSNEKLFF. In DNA form, the CDR3 reads TGTGCCAGCAGCTTAGGGCAGGGGTCTAATGAAAAACTGTTTTTT. The full variable domain, with the rest looked up from reference TRBV7-9 and TRBJ1-4, is DTGVSQNPRHKITKRGQNVTFRCDPISEHNRLYWYRQTLGQGPEFLTYFQNEAQLEKSRLLSDRFSAERPKGSFSTLEIQRTEQGDSAMYLCASSLGQGSNEKLFFGSGTQLSVL.